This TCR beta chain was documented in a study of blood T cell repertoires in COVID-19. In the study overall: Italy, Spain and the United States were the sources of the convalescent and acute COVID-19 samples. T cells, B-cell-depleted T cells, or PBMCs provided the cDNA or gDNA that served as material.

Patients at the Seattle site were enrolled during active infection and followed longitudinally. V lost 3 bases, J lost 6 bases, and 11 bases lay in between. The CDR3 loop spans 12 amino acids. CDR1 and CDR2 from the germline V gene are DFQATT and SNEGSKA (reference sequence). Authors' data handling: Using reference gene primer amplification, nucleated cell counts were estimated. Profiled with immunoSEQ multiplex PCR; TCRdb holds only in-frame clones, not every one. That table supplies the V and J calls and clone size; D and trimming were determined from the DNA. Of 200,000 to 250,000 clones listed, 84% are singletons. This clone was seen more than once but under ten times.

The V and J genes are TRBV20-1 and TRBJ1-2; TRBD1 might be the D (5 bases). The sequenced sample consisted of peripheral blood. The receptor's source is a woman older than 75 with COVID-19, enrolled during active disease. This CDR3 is CSASRTQHGYTF. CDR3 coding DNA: TGCAGTGCTAGTCGGACACAACATGGCTACACCTTC.